Presented here are 18 T cell receptor beta chains from one specimen sequenced in a study of OX40 agonist ivuxolimab in advanced cancers. Some clones are missing from TCRdb's copy, which holds only in-frame ones; the method was immunoSEQ multiplex PCR. The repertoire consists of 90,000 to 100,000 clones, with about 96% occurring once and the leading ten covering around 2%. Sequencing used CD4+ or CD8+ T cells sorted from blood, obtained in a trial of the OX40 agonist ivuxolimab. These receptors were obtained from an adult with an advanced solid tumor such as melanoma, head and neck, liver or kidney cancer.

The V gene is TRBV5-6, the J gene TRBJ2-7; D might be TRBD1 (6 bases). This CDR3 comprises 12 residues. Germline values: CDR1 SGHDT, CDR2 YYEEEE. V shed 4 bases and J shed 3 bases, with 8 bases lying between them. The DNA of the CDR3 is TGTGCCAGCAGCCCGGGACACTACGAGCAGTACTTC. It yields the protein CASSPGHYEQYF.

The rearrangement links TRBV5-4 to TRBJ1-2; TRBD1 agrees at 9 bases. V lost 3 bases, J lost 2 bases, and 14 bases stayed unmatched. The CDR3 has 18 amino acids. CDR1 is SGHNT and CDR2 is YYREEE in the germline V gene (reference sequence). CDR3 protein: CASSWGGVPGQGNYGYTF. The DNA of the CDR3 is TGTGCCAGCAGCTGGGGGGGCGTCCCGGGACAGGGAAACTATGGCTACACCTTC.

V gene TRBV11-2 combines with J gene TRBJ2-1, with D hard to call. Trimming removed 0 bases from V and 7 bases from J, with 7 bases in between. Germline values: CDR1 SGHAT, CDR2 FQNNGV. The CDR3 consists of 13 residues. The CDR3 is CASSLDGVNEQFF. The CDR3 nucleotides are TGTGCCAGCAGCTTAGATGGGGTGAATGAGCAGTTCTTC.

This clone was seen a single time. Because it lacks the conserved phenylalanine or tryptophan at the end, this CDR3 is likely a read error. The limits of the CDR3 on the DNA are not certain, so only TCRdb's listed CDR3 is given. The chain employs TRBV19 and TRBJ2-4; the tabulated D call, TRBD1, remains unverified against the DNA. The CDR3 adds up to 13 amino acids, both ends counted. The germline V gene encodes CDR1 LNHDA and CDR2 SQIVND (reference sequence). The CDR3 region is CASSISGGGMAVV.

This clone was seen only a few times. The rearrangement joins TRBV7-9 to TRBJ1-1; unclear D gene. V was clipped by 1 base and J by 7 bases, with 7 bases between them. This CDR3 region has 12 residues. Looked up from germline, CDR1 is SEHNR and CDR2 is FQNEAQ (reference sequence). CDR3 in DNA: TGTGCCAGCAGCTTAGTGGCAGTTGAAGCTTTCTTT. Residues: CASSLVAVEAFF.

The gene calls are TRBV7-9 and TRBJ1-1; D gene unclear. The CDR3 covers 12 residues. Between the trimmed V and J ends, which lost 5 bases and 4 bases, there was a span of 8 bases. Germline-derived CDR1 and CDR2 are SEHNR and FQNEAQ (reference sequence). The CDR3 region is CASSPYGTEAFF. The CDR3 DNA is TGTGCCAGCAGCCCGTATGGCACTGAAGCTTTCTTT.

The V gene is TRBV7-8, the J gene TRBJ2-1, with D possibly matching TRBD2 (7 bases). This CDR3 has 14 amino acids. The germline V gene has CDR1 SGHVS and CDR2 FQNEAQ. Trimming removed 1 base from V and 4 bases from J, with 8 bases in between. CDR3 bases: TGTGCCAGCAGCTTAGAGGGGGGGTACAATGAGCAGTTCTTC. It specifies CASSLEGGYNEQFF.

This chain joins TRBV27 and TRBJ2-7; TRBD2 matches 8 bases. V gave up 1 base and J gave up 2 bases; unmatched junction bases: 4. The germline V gene has CDR1 MNHEY and CDR2 SMNVEV (reference sequence). This CDR3 is built from 15 residues. The CDR3 sequence: CASSLFGGGTYEQYF. CDR3 nucleotides: TGTGCCAGCAGTTTATTCGGGGGGGGAACCTACGAGCAGTACTTC.

V usage is TRBV9 and J usage is TRBJ2-1; a weak D match, TRBD1 (5 bases). Trimming shortened V by 2 bases and J by 7 bases, and 13 bases separated the two germline ends. Germline V gene sequence: CDR1 SGDLS, CDR2 YYNGEE. CDR3 length equals 14 residues. This CDR3 is CASSVGQGMNEQFF. CDR3 nucleotides: TGTGCCAGCAGCGTTGGGCAGGGAATGAATGAGCAGTTCTTC.

V gene TRBV18 combines with J gene TRBJ2-1, with D perhaps matching TRBD2 (6 bases). This CDR3 comprises 13 residues. From germline, CDR1 is KGHSH and CDR2 LQKENI. The V gene lost 3 bases and the J gene lost 9 bases, with 12 bases spanning the gap. For the CDR3, the DNA is TGTGCCAGCTCACCTTTCGCCGGGAGTGAGCAGTTCTTC. The encoded protein is CASSPFAGSEQFF.

The V and J genes are TRBV19 and TRBJ2-7, with D perhaps matching TRBD2 (6 bases). The length of the CDR3 is 14 residues. V was clipped by 1 base and J by 3 bases, with 10 bases between them. Germline CDR1 LNHDA, CDR2 SQIVND (reference sequence). The CDR3 loop reads CASSIGGGNYEQYF. The CDR3 coding sequence is TGTGCCAGTAGTATAGGGGGCGGGAACTACGAGCAGTACTTC.

This chain connects TRBV13 to TRBJ2-5; D is possibly TRBD2 (6 bases). Germline V gene lookup returns CDR1 PRHDT and CDR2 FYEKMQ (reference sequence). Trimming removed 6 bases from V and 1 base from J, with 12 bases in between. This CDR3 contains 14 residues. As DNA, the CDR3 is TGTGCCAGCAGGGACGGAGGGATCCAAGAGACCCAGTACTTC. The encoded protein is CASRDGGIQETQYF.

The rearrangement joins TRBV7-2 to TRBJ2-7; D remains unclear. V shed 5 bases and J shed 3 bases, with 14 bases lying between them. Germline V gene data show CDR1 as SGHTA and CDR2 as FQGNSA. This CDR3 is 14 amino acids long. The chain's CDR3 is CASSHTRGDYEQYF. Here the CDR3 DNA reads TGTGCCAGCAGCCATACCCGAGGTGACTACGAGCAGTACTTC.

This chain uses TRBV27 with TRBJ1-1; maybe TRBD1 (5 bases). V was cut by 5 bases and J by 0 bases, with 19 bases left in between. Germline V gene lookup returns CDR1 MNHEY and CDR2 SMNVEV (reference sequence). This CDR3 has 17 amino acids. CDR3 residues: CASSPVGRIDLNTEAFF. CDR3 coding DNA: TGTGCCAGCAGTCCCGTGGGACGGATCGACTTGAACACTGAAGCTTTCTTT.

This clone has a single count. V gene TRBV6-5 combines with J gene TRBJ1-1; perhaps TRBD1 as D (6 bases). This CDR3 comprises 14 residues. Per the germline V gene, CDR1 is MNHEY and CDR2 is SVGAGI. Trimming removed 2 bases at V and 1 base at J, with 8 bases between. CDR3 bases: TGTGCCAGCAGTTACGGGGGGCCGAACACTGAAGCTTTCTTT. It specifies CASSYGGPNTEAFF.

The rearrangement joins TRBV14 to TRBJ2-7; tentatively, D is TRBD2 (6 bases). Trimming pared 0 bases from V and 3 bases from J, leaving 12 bases between. The CDR3 has 15 residues. The germline V gene has CDR1 SGHDN and CDR2 FVKESK. This chain's CDR3 is CASSQDITSFYEQYF. The CDR3 DNA sequence: TGTGCCAGCAGCCAAGATATAACTAGCTTCTACGAGCAGTACTTC.

This sequence joins TRBV5-4 and TRBJ2-5; D call uncertain. Trimming removed 5 bases at V and 5 bases at J, with 16 bases between. CDR1 SGHNT and CDR2 YYREEE come from the germline V gene (reference sequence). CDR3 length: 14 amino acids. The CDR3 sequence is CASRSGVGGETQYF. The CDR3 DNA follows: TGTGCCAGCAGATCGGGTGTCGGCGGTGAGACCCAGTACTTC. Filled out from reference TRBV5-4 and TRBJ2-5, the complete variable domain reads ETGVTQSPTHLIKTRGQQVTLRCSSQSGHNTVSWYQQALGQGPQFIFQYYREEENGRGNFPPRFSGLQFPNYSSELNVNALELDDSALYLCASRSGVGGETQYFGPGTRLLVL.

V is TRBV9 and J is TRBJ2-7; 7 nucleotides line up with TRBD1. After removal of 4 bases from V and 2 bases from J, the junction contained 6 bases not matched to a gene. This CDR3 contains 14 residues. Looked up from germline, CDR1 is SGDLS and CDR2 is YYNGEE. CDR3 protein: CASSPDRVTYEQYF. CDR3 coding DNA: TGTGCCAGCAGCCCAGACAGGGTTACCTACGAGCAGTACTTC.